The 9 T cell receptor beta chains presented below share a single source sample, sequenced in a study of CD8 T cells in Susac syndrome. A quantity of roughly 0.5 to 1 ug RNA underwent reverse transcription using random hexamers. TCRdb recomputed calls from the immunoSEQ multiplex PCR reads with MiXCR, one row per CDR3 protein. The sample contains 170,000 or so distinct CDR3 sequences, 85% to 95% of which appear only once. Specimen: CD4+ T cells from PBMCs. All receptors derive from a human donor with multiple sclerosis.

V and J are TRBV5-1 and TRBJ2-1; 9 nucleotides agree with TRBD2. The CDR3 covers 17 residues. CDR1 and CDR2 (germline): SGHRS, YFSETQ. V was clipped by 4 bases and J by 4 bases; unmatched bases: 12. As DNA, the CDR3 is TGCGCCAGCAGCGCTAGTAGCGGGAGCACCCAATACAATGAGCAGTTCTTC. Protein: CASSASSGSTQYNEQFF.

The chain couples TRBV18 to TRBJ2-7; 8 positions agree with TRBD1. The CDR3 runs to 14 residues. Germline CDR1 KGHSH, CDR2 LQKENI. V trimming: 5 bases; J trimming: 9 bases; junction bases outside the gene matches: 12. The CDR3 loop is CASSAGTGPLGQYF. The CDR3 DNA reads as TGTGCCAGCTCAGCCGGGACAGGTCCTCTAGGGCAGTACTTC. The full variable domain, completed using reference TRBV18 and TRBJ2-7, is NAGVMQNPRHLVRRRGQEARLRCSPMKGHSHVYWYRQLPEEGLKFMVYLQKENIIDESGMPKERFSAEFPKEGPSILRIQQVVRGDSAAYFCASSAGTGPLGQYFGPGTRLTVT.

The chain has TRBV30 and TRBJ1-3; TRBD1 is a possible D gene (5 bases). V lost 0 bases and J lost 2, with 8 bases in between. Germline lookup yields CDR1 GTSNPN and CDR2 SVGIG (reference sequence). The CDR3 consists of 14 residues. CDR3 residues: CAWSVDRTGNTIYF. CDR3 in DNA: TGTGCCTGGAGTGTTGACAGAACTGGAAACACCATATATTTT. The full variable domain, completed using reference TRBV30 and TRBJ1-3, is SQTIHQWPATLVQPVGSPLSLECTVEGTSNPNLYWYRQAAGRGLQLLFYSVGIGQISSEVPQNLSASRPQDRQFILSSKKLLLSDSGFYLCAWSVDRTGNTIYFGEGSWLTVV.

The V gene is TRBV4-1, the J gene TRBJ2-2; 7 nucleotides line up with TRBD1. The V segment lost 6 bases and the J segment 2 bases; nucleotides outside the gene matches: 6. The V gene's germline CDR1 is MGHRA and CDR2 YSYEKL. CDR3 length equals 15 residues. The CDR3 region is CASRSDRTNTGELFF. The CDR3 DNA sequence: TGCGCCAGCAGGTCGGACAGGACTAACACCGGGGAGCTGTTTTTT.

This chain uses TRBV10-2 with TRBJ2-3; 8 bases fit TRBD2. With 8 bases clipped from V and 2 bases from J, the junction kept 9 bases outside the gene matches. The CDR3 length is 15 residues. CDR1 and CDR2 (germline): WSHSY, SAAADI. The CDR3: CASRDSGAITDTQYF. DNA for the CDR3: TGCGCCAGCCGGGATAGCGGGGCGATCACAGATACGCAGTATTTT.

This chain uses TRBV5-1 with TRBJ1-1; 10 bases line up with TRBD1. Germline CDR1 is SGHRS and CDR2 is YFSETQ. The junction had 0 bases not matched to a gene; V was cut back by 7 bases and J by 0 bases. The CDR3 sequence is 13 residues long. CDR3 sequence: CASGTGVNTEAFF. Written as DNA, the CDR3 is TGCGCCAGCGGGACAGGGGTGAACACTGAAGCTTTCTTT.

V and J are TRBV2 and TRBJ1-6; D perhaps matches TRBD1 (5 bases). The V end was cut by 4 bases, the J end by 10 bases, with 11 bases between. The CDR3 covers 13 residues. CDR1 and CDR2 from the germline V gene are SNHLY and FYNNEI. The CDR3 is CASSGQGESPLHF. The CDR3 DNA sequence: TGTGCCAGCAGTGGTCAGGGCGAATCACCCCTCCACTTT.

The V call is TRBV11-2, the J call TRBJ2-5; tentatively, D is TRBD2 (5 bases). Per germline, CDR1 SGHAT and CDR2 FQNNGV. V lost 5 bases, J lost 7 bases, and 17 bases lay in between. The CDR3 is made up of 14 amino acids. This CDR3 reads CASSPLTQAGTQYF. CDR3 DNA sequence: TGTGCCAGCAGCCCACTCACGCAGGCGGGGACCCAGTACTTC.

Points on this clonotype: One end of the junction is discordant with germline, which a read error may explain. V is TRBV7-2 and J is TRBJ2-4; 10 nucleotides align to TRBD2. This CDR3 is built from 17 residues. In germline, CDR1 is SGHTA, CDR2 FQGNSA. CDR3 sequence: CASSPRGAGGLGALKFF. As DNA, the CDR3 is TGTGCCAGCAGCCCCCGGGGAGCGGGAGGGCTGGGGGCCCTTAAATTCTTC.